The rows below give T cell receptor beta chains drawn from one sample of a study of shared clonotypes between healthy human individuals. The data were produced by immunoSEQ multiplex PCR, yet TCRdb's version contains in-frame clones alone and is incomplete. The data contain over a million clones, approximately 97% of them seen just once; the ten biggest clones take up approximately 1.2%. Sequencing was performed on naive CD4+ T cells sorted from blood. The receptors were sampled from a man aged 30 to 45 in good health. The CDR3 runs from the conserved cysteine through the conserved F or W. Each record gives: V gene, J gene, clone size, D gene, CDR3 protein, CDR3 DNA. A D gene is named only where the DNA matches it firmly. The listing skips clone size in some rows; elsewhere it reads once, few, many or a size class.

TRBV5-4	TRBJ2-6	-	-	CASSLRQTGTVGANVLTF	TGTGCCAGCAGCTTACGACAGACGGGGACCGTTGGGGCCAACGTCCTGACTTTC
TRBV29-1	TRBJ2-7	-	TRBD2	CSAAQTSGRSNEQYF	TGCAGCGCTGCCCAGACTAGCGGGAGATCGAACGAGCAGTACTTC
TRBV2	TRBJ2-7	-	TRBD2	CATRASGRGYEQYF	TGTGCCACACGGGCGAGCGGGAGAGGATACGAGCAGTACTTC
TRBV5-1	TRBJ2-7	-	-	CASSLQTASYEQYF	TGCGCCAGCAGCTTGCAGACGGCGTCCTACGAGCAGTACTTC
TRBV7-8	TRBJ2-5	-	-	CASSLRPNAAETQYF	TGTGCCAGCAGCTTGAGACCGAATGCAGCAGAGACCCAGTACTTC
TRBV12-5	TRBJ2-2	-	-	CASGLNTGELFF	TGTGCTAGTGGTCTTAACACCGGGGAGCTGTTTTTT
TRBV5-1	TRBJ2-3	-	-	CASSDNWGARGTDTQYF	TGCGCCAGCAGCGATAACTGGGGGGCGCGGGGCACAGATACGCAGTATTTT
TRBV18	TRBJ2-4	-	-	CASSRAPQGPMVIQYF	TGTGCCAGCTCACGCGCCCCACAGGGCCCGATGGTCATTCAGTACTTC
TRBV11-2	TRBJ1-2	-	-	CASSLDRYGYTF	TGTGCCAGCAGCTTAGACCGGTATGGCTACACCTTC
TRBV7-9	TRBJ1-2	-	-	CVTGNGYTF	TGTGTCACGGGGAATGGCTACACCTTC
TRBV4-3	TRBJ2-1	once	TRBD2	CASSQVSGRAVNEQFF	TGCGCCAGCAGCCAGGTTAGCGGGAGGGCAGTGAATGAGCAGTTCTTC
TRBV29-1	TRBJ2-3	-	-	CSVEWGSTDTQYF	TGCAGCGTTGAATGGGGAAGCACAGATACGCAGTATTTT
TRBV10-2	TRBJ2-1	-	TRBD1	CASTGGTGRYNEQFF	TGCGCCAGCACAGGGGGGACAGGGCGTTACAATGAGCAGTTCTTC
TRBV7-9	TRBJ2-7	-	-	CASSRGQGGEQYF	TGTGCCAGCAGCCGAGGGCAGGGAGGCGAGCAGTACTTC
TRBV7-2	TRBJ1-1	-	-	CASSLSAYRVVRTEAFF	TGTGCCAGCAGCTTATCCGCCTACAGGGTTGTGCGCACTGAAGCTTTCTTT
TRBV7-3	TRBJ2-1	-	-	CASSLGTPNYNEQFF	TGTGCCAGCAGCTTAGGGACCCCCAACTACAATGAGCAGTTCTTC
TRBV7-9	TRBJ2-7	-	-	CASSSGWRGPYEQYF	TGTGCCAGCAGCTCTGGGTGGCGCGGACCCTACGAGCAGTACTTC
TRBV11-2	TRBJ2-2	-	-	CASSHGVGELFF	TGTGCCAGCAGTCACGGGGTGGGGGAGCTGTTTTTT
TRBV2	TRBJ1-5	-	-	CASSDLLQPQHF	TGTGCCAGCAGTGATCTGCTACAGCCCCAGCATTTT
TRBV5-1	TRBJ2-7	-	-	CASSQSGSSYEQYF	TGCGCCAGCAGCCAGAGCGGAAGCTCCTACGAGCAGTACTTC
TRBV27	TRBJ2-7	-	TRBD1	CASSFRGGNREQYF	TGTGCCAGCAGTTTCCGAGGGGGCAATCGCGAGCAGTACTTC
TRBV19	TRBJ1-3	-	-	CASSIGWGIGNTIYF	TGTGCCAGTAGTATAGGATGGGGAATCGGAAACACCATATATTTT
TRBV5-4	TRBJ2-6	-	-	CASSGSFGANVLTF	TGTGCCAGCAGCGGTTCGTTTGGGGCCAACGTCCTGACTTTC
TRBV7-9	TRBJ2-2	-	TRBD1	CASSSGTGTWAGELFF	TGTGCCAGCAGCTCCGGGACAGGTACATGGGCCGGGGAGCTGTTTTTT
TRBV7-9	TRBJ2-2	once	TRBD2	CASSLSSGNGELFF	TGTGCCAGCAGCTTATCTAGCGGAAACGGGGAGCTGTTTTTT
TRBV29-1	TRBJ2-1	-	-	CSVGDNYNEQFF	TGCAGCGTGGGGGACAACTACAATGAGCAGTTCTTC
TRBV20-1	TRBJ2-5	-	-	CSANWGGVQYF	TGCAGTGCTAACTGGGGTGGGGTGCAGTACTTC
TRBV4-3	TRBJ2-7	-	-	CASSQDPRTGNSYEQYF	TGCGCCAGCAGCCAAGATCCGAGGACCGGGAACTCCTACGAGCAGTACTTC
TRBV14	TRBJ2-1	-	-	CASSQFVGAFNEQFF	TGTGCCAGCAGCCAATTTGTTGGGGCGTTTAATGAGCAGTTCTTC
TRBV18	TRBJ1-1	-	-	CASSTLTVNTEAFF	TGTGCCAGCTCAACCCTAACAGTTAACACTGAAGCTTTCTTT
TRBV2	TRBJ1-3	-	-	CASSEGNTIYF	TGTGCCAGCAGTGAAGGAAACACCATATATTTT
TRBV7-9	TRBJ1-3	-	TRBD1	CASRRGQGSGNTIYF	TGTGCCAGCAGGCGGGGACAGGGCTCTGGAAACACCATATATTTT
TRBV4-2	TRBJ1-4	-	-	CASSPTGRSYEKLFF	TGTGCCAGCAGTCCTACAGGGCGTTCGTATGAAAAACTGTTTTTT
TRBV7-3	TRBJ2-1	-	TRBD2	CASSLTGGTSYNEQFF	TGTGCCAGCAGCTTAACGGGGGGGACCTCCTACAATGAGCAGTTCTTC
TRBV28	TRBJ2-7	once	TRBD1	CASKGWAGGSYEQYF	TGTGCCAGCAAGGGTTGGGCAGGGGGCTCCTACGAGCAGTACTTC
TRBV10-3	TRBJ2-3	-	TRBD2	CAISELAGTDTQYF	TGTGCCATCAGTGAACTAGCGGGCACAGATACGCAGTATTTT
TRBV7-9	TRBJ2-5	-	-	CASSARGQETQYF	TGTGCCAGCAGCGCCCGGGGTCAAGAGACCCAGTACTTC
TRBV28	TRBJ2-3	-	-	CASSFLGDTQYF	TGTGCCAGCAGTTTCCTCGGAGATACGCAGTATTTT
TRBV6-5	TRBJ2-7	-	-	CASSYVGVRYEQYF	TGTGCCAGCAGTTATGTAGGGGTCCGCTACGAGCAGTACTTC
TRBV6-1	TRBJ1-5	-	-	CASTWSHQPQHF	TGTGCCAGCACATGGAGTCATCAGCCCCAGCATTTT
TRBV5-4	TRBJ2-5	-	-	CASSPTSQETQYF	TGTGCCAGCAGCCCGACTTCTCAAGAGACCCAGTACTTC
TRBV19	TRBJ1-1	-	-	CASSLGSSRTEAFF	TGTGCCAGTAGTCTGGGATCAAGTAGGACTGAAGCTTTCTTT
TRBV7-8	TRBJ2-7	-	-	CASSSHGYEQYF	TGTGCCAGCAGCTCCCACGGATACGAGCAGTACTTC
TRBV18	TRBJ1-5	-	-	CASSPGNQPQHF	TGTGCCAGCTCACCGGGAAATCAGCCCCAGCATTTT
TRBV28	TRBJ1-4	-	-	CASRQGLGEKLFF	TGTGCCAGCCGGCAGGGGCTGGGGGAAAAACTGTTTTTT
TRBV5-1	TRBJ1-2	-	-	CASSLMTGGYGYTF	TGCGCCAGCAGCTTAATGACAGGTGGCTATGGCTACACCTTC
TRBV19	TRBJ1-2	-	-	CASKGFPLHGYTF	TGTGCCAGTAAAGGCTTTCCCCTCCATGGCTACACCTTC
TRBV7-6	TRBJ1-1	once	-	CASSSGLGITEAFF	TGTGCCAGCAGCTCTGGGTTAGGAATAACTGAAGCTTTCTTT
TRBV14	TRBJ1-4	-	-	CASSQGGNEKLFF	TGTGCCAGCAGCCAAGGGGGGAATGAAAAACTGTTTTTT
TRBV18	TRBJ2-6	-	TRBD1	CASSPLLTGSSGANVLTF	TGTGCCAGCTCACCACTATTGACAGGGAGCTCTGGGGCCAACGTCCTGACTTTC
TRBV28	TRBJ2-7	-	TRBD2	CASSWRLAEHPYEQYF	TGTGCCAGCAGTTGGAGACTAGCGGAACATCCCTACGAGCAGTACTTC
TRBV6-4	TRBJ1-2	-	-	CASSETGRDGYTF	TGTGCCAGCAGTGAAACAGGGAGGGATGGCTACACCTTC
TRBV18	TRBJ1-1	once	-	CASSPNLGAGVRTEAFF	TGTGCCAGCTCACCAAACCTGGGGGCAGGGGTCAGGACTGAAGCTTTCTTT